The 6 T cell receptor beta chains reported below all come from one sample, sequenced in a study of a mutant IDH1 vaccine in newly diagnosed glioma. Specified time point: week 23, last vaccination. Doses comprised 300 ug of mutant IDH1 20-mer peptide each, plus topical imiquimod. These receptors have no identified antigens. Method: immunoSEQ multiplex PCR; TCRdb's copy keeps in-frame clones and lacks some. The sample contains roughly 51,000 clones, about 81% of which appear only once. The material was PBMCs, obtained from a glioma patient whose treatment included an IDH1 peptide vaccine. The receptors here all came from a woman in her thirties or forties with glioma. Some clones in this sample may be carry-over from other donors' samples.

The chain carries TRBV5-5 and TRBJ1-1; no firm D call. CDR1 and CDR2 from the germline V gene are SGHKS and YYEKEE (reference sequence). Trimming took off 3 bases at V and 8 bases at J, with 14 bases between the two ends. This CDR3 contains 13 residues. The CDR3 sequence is CASSSGPGWEAFF. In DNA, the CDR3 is TGTGCCAGCAGCTCCGGGCCAGGCTGGGAAGCTTTCTTT.

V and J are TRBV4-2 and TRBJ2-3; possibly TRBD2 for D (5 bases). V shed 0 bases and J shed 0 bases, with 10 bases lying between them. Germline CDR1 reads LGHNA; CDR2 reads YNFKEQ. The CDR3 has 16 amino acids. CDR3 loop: CASSQEPGISTDTQYF. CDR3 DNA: TGTGCCAGCAGCCAAGAACCCGGGATAAGCACAGATACGCAGTATTTT.

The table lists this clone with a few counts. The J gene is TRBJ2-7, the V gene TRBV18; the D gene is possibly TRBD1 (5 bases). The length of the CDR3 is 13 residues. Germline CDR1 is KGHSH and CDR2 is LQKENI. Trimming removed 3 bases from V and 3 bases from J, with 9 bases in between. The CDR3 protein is CASSPGALYEQYF. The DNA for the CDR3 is TGTGCCAGCTCACCTGGGGCCCTCTACGAGCAGTACTTC.

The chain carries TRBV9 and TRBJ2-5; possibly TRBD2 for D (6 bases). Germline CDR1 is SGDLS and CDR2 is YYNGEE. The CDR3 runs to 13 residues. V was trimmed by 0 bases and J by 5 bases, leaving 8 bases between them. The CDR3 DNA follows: TGTGCCAGCAGCGTAGGAGGGAGGGAGACCCAGTACTTC. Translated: CASSVGGRETQYF.

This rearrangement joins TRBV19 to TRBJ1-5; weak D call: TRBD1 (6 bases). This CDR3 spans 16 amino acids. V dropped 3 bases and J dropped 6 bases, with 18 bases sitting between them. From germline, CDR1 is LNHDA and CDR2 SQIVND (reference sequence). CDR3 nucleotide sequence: TGTGCCAGTAGTATTTGGGGGGCTCTCCGGCTTCAGCCCCAGCATTTT. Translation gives CASSIWGALRLQPQHF.

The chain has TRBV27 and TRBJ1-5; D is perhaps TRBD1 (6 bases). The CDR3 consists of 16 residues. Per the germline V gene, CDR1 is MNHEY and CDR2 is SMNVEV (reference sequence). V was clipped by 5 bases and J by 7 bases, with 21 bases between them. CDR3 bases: TGTGCCAGCAGTCCATTGGGGGGGGGCGCGAAACAGCCCCAGCATTTT. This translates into CASSPLGGGAKQPQHF.